One sample yielded the 11 T cell receptor beta chains listed below, sequenced in a study of T cell changes during pregnancy in multiple sclerosis. Using immunoSEQ multiplex PCR, the repertoire was profiled, and TCRdb retains in-frame clones only, with some absent. Of about 79,000 clones in the sample, around 95% were seen once. The source material was peripheral blood, sampled in the second trimester of pregnancy. These receptors were obtained from a female donor in good health, enrolled as a control in a pregnancy study.

The chain recombines TRBV18 with TRBJ1-5; 8 nucleotides align to TRBD1. V dropped 6 bases and J dropped 5; count of bases not matched to a gene: 3. Looked up from germline, CDR1 is KGHSH and CDR2 is LQKENI. This CDR3 is built from 13 residues. The CDR3 nucleotides are TGTGCCAGCTCGGGACAGGAGGATCAGCCCCAGCATTTT. Amino acids: CASSGQEDQPQHF. The variable domain in full, with the rest retrieved from reference TRBV18 and TRBJ1-5, is NAGVMQNPRHLVRRRGQEARLRCSPMKGHSHVYWYRQLPEEGLKFMVYLQKENIIDESGMPKERFSAEFPKEGPSILRIQQVVRGDSAAYFCASSGQEDQPQHFGDGTRLSIL.

The J gene is TRBJ1-2, the V gene TRBV11-2, with 9 nucleotides matching TRBD1. V shed 5 bases and J 7 bases; nucleotides not matched to a gene: 11. This CDR3 is built from 15 residues. CDR1 is SGHAT and CDR2 is FQNNGV in the germline V gene. CDR3 nucleotide sequence: TGTGCCAGCAGCACGCATACAGGGGGCGCCTCTGGCTACACCTTC. Its protein product is CASSTHTGGASGYTF. Based on the CDR3 plus reference TRBV11-2 and TRBJ1-2, the full variable domain is EAGVAQSPRYKIIEKRQSVAFWCNPISGHATLYWYQQILGQGPKLLIQFQNNGVVDDSQLPKDRFSAERLKGVDSTLKIQPAKLEDSAVYLCASSTHTGGASGYTFGSGTRLTVV.

The table lists this clone with a count of one. The chain joins TRBV19 to TRBJ2-5, with 10 bases identical to TRBD1. This CDR3 comprises 12 residues. Unmatched junction bases numbered 2, after V lost 10 bases and J lost 3 bases. Germline loops: CDR1 LNHDA, CDR2 SQIVND (reference sequence). The CDR3 DNA reads TGTGCCACCGGACAGGGGGAAGAGACCCAGTACTTC. This gives the protein CATGQGEETQYF.

In its sample, this clone was seen once. V and J are TRBV5-5 and TRBJ1-5; 7 bases line up with TRBD1. The germline V gene encodes CDR1 SGHKS and CDR2 YYEKEE (reference sequence). Losses at the gene ends were 4 bases for V and 6 bases for J; bases not matched to a gene: 7. The CDR3 spans 14 residues. CDR3 nucleotides: TGTGCCAGCAGCAATACAGGGGCAGGTCAGCCCCAGCATTTT. The encoded protein is CASSNTGAGQPQHF.

CDR3 protein: CASSPEAGVGYGYTF. DNA of the CDR3: TGTGCCAGCAGCCCAGAGGCAGGGGTCGGCTATGGCTACACCTTC. This chain links TRBV13 with TRBJ1-2; D is perhaps TRBD1 (6 bases). CDR3 length equals 15 residues. Germline V gene lookup returns CDR1 PRHDT and CDR2 FYEKMQ (reference sequence). V was shortened by 5 bases and J by 4 bases, with 17 bases between the two germline ends.

V is TRBV9 and J is TRBJ2-3; TRBD2 aligns across 7 bases. V was clipped by 0 bases and J by 3 bases; unmatched bases: 13. This CDR3 has 18 residues. CDR1 is SGDLS, CDR2 YYNGEE, per germline. The CDR3 nucleotides read TGTGCCAGCAGCGTAGCTACGGAGAGCGGGGAGGCGACAGATACGCAGTATTTT. Encoded protein: CASSVATESGEATDTQYF.

In this sample, this clone turned up once. The V gene is TRBV2, the J gene TRBJ1-1; D unclear. Trimming took off 6 bases at V and 3 bases at J, with 11 bases between the two ends. This CDR3 comprises 13 residues. The germline gives CDR1 SNHLY, CDR2 FYNNEI. The CDR3 bases are TGTGCCAGCAGATCGACGGGAGACACTGAAGCTTTCTTT. It codes for CASRSTGDTEAFF.

The V call is TRBV7-2, the J call TRBJ2-7; weak D call: TRBD1 (7 bases). Germline V gene lookup returns CDR1 SGHTA and CDR2 FQGNSA. V was clipped by 1 base and J by 0 bases, with 13 bases between them. The CDR3 has 16 amino acids. CDR3: CASSLGGTAYSYEQYF. In DNA, the CDR3 is TGTGCCAGCAGCTTAGGCGGGACAGCGTACTCCTACGAGCAGTACTTC. Full variable domain (rest looked up from reference TRBV7-2 and TRBJ2-7): GAGVSQSPSNKVTEKGKDVELRCDPISGHTALYWYRQSLGQGLEFLIYFQGNSAPDKSGLPSDRFSAERTGGSVSTLTIQRTQQEDSAVYLCASSLGGTAYSYEQYFGPGTRLTVT.

This sequence joins TRBV11-2 and TRBJ1-2; 7 bases match TRBD1. This CDR3 comprises 15 residues. Unmatched junction bases numbered 8, after V lost 3 bases and J lost 4 bases. Germline CDR1 SGHAT, CDR2 FQNNGV. This CDR3 reads CASSFGLRQGYGYTF. The CDR3 DNA follows: TGTGCCAGCAGCTTTGGTCTACGACAGGGCTATGGCTACACCTTC.

The chain links TRBV11-3 to TRBJ1-2, with 7 bases identical to TRBD1. Losses at the gene ends were 4 bases for V and 7 bases for J; bases not matched to a gene: 9. The CDR3 is 14 residues long. Looked up from germline, CDR1 is SGHNT and CDR2 is YENEEA. CDR3 nucleotides: TGTGCCAGCAGCTCGAATCGACAGGGTGGTGGCTACACCTTC. Protein sequence: CASSSNRQGGGYTF.

This chain connects TRBV19 to TRBJ1-5; maybe TRBD1 (5 bases). CDR1 is LNHDA and CDR2 is SQIVND in the germline V gene (reference sequence). The CDR3 runs to 16 residues. With 3 bases removed from V and 3 bases from J, the gap between germline ends came to 15 bases. The CDR3 DNA reads as TGTGCCAGTAGTATCCTTGGGGCCGCCCTCAATCAGCCCCAGCATTTT. Residues: CASSILGAALNQPQHF. Supplemented by reference TRBV19 and TRBJ1-5, the full variable domain reads DGGITQSPKYLFRKEGQNVTLSCEQNLNHDAMYWYRQDPGQGLRLIYYSQIVNDFQKGDIAEGYSVSREKKESFPLTVTSAQKNPTAFYLCASSILGAALNQPQHFGDGTRLSIL.